These 26 T cell receptor beta chains share one sample of origin, sequenced in a study of cytomegalovirus exposure and HLA in healthy donors (dated by TCRdb to 2015 to 2018). Receptor libraries were prepared by the immunoSEQ multiplex PCR assay. A mixture of 60 forward primers for TCR Vbeta segments and 13 reverse primers for TCR Jbeta segments was used in the multiplex PCR. TCRdb provides this immuneACCESS table in a form limited to in-frame rearrangements. Some clones are lacking; in checked studies, under half of them reflect an unresolved V gene, and why the rest are absent is not known. The sample table holds about 190,000 clones, of which over 80% were seen once. The ten largest clones represent approximately 6% of the sample. Sequencing was performed on PBMCs. Receptors were obtained from a man aged 35-49 years in good health and CMV-seropositive.

This clone has more than one count but fewer than ten. In DNA, the CDR3 is TGTGCCAGCAGCCAGGGCGCTAACTATGGCTACACCTTC. Residues: CASSQGANYGYTF. This chain connects TRBV5-6 to TRBJ1-2; perhaps TRBD1 as D (5 bases). Germline V CDR1 and CDR2: SGHDT, YYEEEE. The CDR3 covers 13 residues. V was pared by 4 bases and J by 0 bases, with 7 bases between.

In this sample, this clone turned up once. This chain links TRBV30 with TRBJ2-2; TRBD2 might be the D (6 bases). The CDR3 length is 14 residues. Trimming stripped 5 bases from V and 2 bases from J, with 12 bases between. Germline CDR1 GTSNPN, CDR2 SVGIG (reference sequence). CDR3 in DNA: TGTGCCTGGTTACCGGGACTTAACACCGGGGAGCTGTTTTTT. Its translation: CAWLPGLNTGELFF.

The chain recombines TRBV28 with TRBJ2-7; a possible D gene is TRBD1 (7 bases). Germline-derived CDR1 and CDR2 are MDHEN and SYDVKM. Between the trimmed V and J ends, which lost 11 bases and 5 bases, there was a span of 22 bases. The CDR3 extends over 14 amino acids. The DNA of the CDR3 is TGTGCCGCGGAGGGGACAGACCCTCCGAACGAGCAGTACTTC. As protein: CAAEGTDPPNEQYF.

The chain employs TRBV7-2 and TRBJ2-7; D possibly corresponds to TRBD2 (6 bases). V lost 7 bases to trimming and J lost 4 bases, with 17 bases between them. CDR3 size: 14 residues. The germline gives CDR1 SGHTA, CDR2 FQGNSA. This CDR3 reads CASTLKGRGYEQYF. In DNA form, the CDR3 reads TGTGCCAGCACCCTAAAGGGACGGGGGTACGAGCAGTACTTC.

The J gene is TRBJ2-7, the V gene TRBV6-6; D perhaps matches TRBD1 (6 bases). Trimming shortened V by 11 bases and J by 0 bases, and 17 bases separated the two germline ends. Germline values: CDR1 MNHNY, CDR2 SVGAGI (reference sequence). This CDR3 contains 14 residues. CDR3 DNA sequence: TGTGCCTCCTCTGCGGTAGGGGGCTCCTACGAGCAGTACTTC. Protein product: CASSAVGGSYEQYF.

The V gene is TRBV9, the J gene TRBJ2-5; 10 nucleotides align to TRBD2. This CDR3 has 16 amino acids. With V trimmed by 0 bases and J by 2 bases, 4 bases remained unmatched. Germline V gene lookup returns CDR1 SGDLS and CDR2 YYNGEE. CDR3 region: CASSVGLAGAQETQYF. CDR3 bases: TGTGCCAGCAGCGTAGGGCTAGCGGGGGCTCAAGAGACCCAGTACTTC. Supplemented by reference TRBV9 and TRBJ2-5, the full variable domain reads DSGVTQTPKHLITATGQRVTLRCSPRSGDLSVYWYQQSLDQGLQFLIQYYNGEERAKGNILERFSAQQFPDLHSELNLSSLELGDSALYFCASSVGLAGAQETQYFGPGTRLLVL.

This rearrangement joins TRBV13 to TRBJ2-3; D call uncertain. Trimming took off 5 bases at V and 5 bases at J, with 11 bases between the two ends. Germline CDR1 is PRHDT and CDR2 is FYEKMQ (reference sequence). The CDR3 has 13 amino acids. CDR3 nucleotide sequence: TGTGCCAGCAGCCCCGGGTCGGTAGATACGCAGTATTTT. This codes for CASSPGSVDTQYF. Looking up the rest from reference TRBV13 and TRBJ2-3 gives the full variable domain: AAGVIQSPRHLIKEKRETATLKCYPIPRHDTVYWYQQGPGQDPQFLISFYEKMQSDKGSIPDRFSAQQFSDYHSELNMSSLELGDSALYFCASSPGSVDTQYFGPGTRLTVL.

This chain connects TRBV5-4 to TRBJ1-1; D is undetermined. Germline values: CDR1 SGHNT, CDR2 YYREEE (reference sequence). The CDR3 length is 15 residues. V lost 1 base and J 3 bases, leaving 13 bases between the germline ends. Written as DNA, the CDR3 is TGTGCCAGCAGCTTGCCCGGCGAGGGTTACACTGAAGCTTTCTTT. Protein product: CASSLPGEGYTEAFF.

CDR3 amino acids: CASSPRGSEAFF. In DNA form, the CDR3 reads TGTGCCAGCAGCCCTAGGGGCAGTGAAGCTTTCTTT. The gene calls are TRBV5-4 and TRBJ1-1, with D tentatively TRBD1 (5 bases). The CDR3 contains 12 residues. The V gene lost 4 bases and the J gene lost 7 bases, with 11 bases spanning the gap. Germline V CDR1 and CDR2: SGHNT, YYREEE (reference sequence).

The V call is TRBV19, the J call TRBJ2-3; a weak D match, TRBD2 (5 bases). V was shortened by 6 bases and J by 8 bases, with 18 bases between the two germline ends. CDR1 and CDR2 from the germline V gene are LNHDA and SQIVND (reference sequence). This CDR3 contains 14 residues. The CDR3 sequence: CASRGSEGLATQYF. The CDR3 region has the DNA TGTGCCAGTAGGGGGAGCGAAGGTCTAGCTACGCAGTATTTT. The full variable domain, its missing parts supplied by reference TRBV19 and TRBJ2-3, is DGGITQSPKYLFRKEGQNVTLSCEQNLNHDAMYWYRQDPGQGLRLIYYSQIVNDFQKGDIAEGYSVSREKKESFPLTVTSAQKNPTAFYLCASRGSEGLATQYFGPGTRLTVL.

This chain joins TRBV19 and TRBJ1-1; D is undetermined. CDR1 is LNHDA, CDR2 SQIVND, per germline (reference sequence). V dropped 1 base and J dropped 5 bases, with 14 bases sitting between them. This CDR3 has 15 residues. The CDR3 coding sequence is TGTGCCAGTAGTATAGGTCCGGGGAAAGGGACTGAAGCTTTCTTT. Translating gives CASSIGPGKGTEAFF.

The rearrangement links TRBV9 to TRBJ2-3, with D tentatively TRBD1 (5 bases). CDR1 and CDR2 from the germline V gene are SGDLS and YYNGEE. The CDR3 totals 15 residues. Trimming shortened V by 0 bases and J by 6 bases, and 14 bases separated the two germline ends. CDR3 DNA: TGTGCCAGCAGCGTAGGCAGGGTGGGTGGGGATACGCAGTATTTT. Residues: CASSVGRVGGDTQYF.

The chain is built from TRBV15 and TRBJ1-3; D unresolved. The V gene's germline CDR1 is LNHNV and CDR2 YYDKDF (reference sequence). Trimming removed 3 bases at V and 4 bases at J, with 7 bases between. This CDR3 has 13 amino acids. CDR3 DNA sequence: TGTGCCACCAGCAGCTCCCCGGGAAACACCATATATTTT. It encodes CATSSSPGNTIYF.

The chain links TRBV2 to TRBJ2-3, with D possibly matching TRBD1 (6 bases). Germline-derived CDR1 and CDR2 are SNHLY and FYNNEI. There are 14 residues in the CDR3. The V gene lost 6 bases and the J gene lost 6 bases, with 16 bases spanning the gap. As DNA, the CDR3 is TGTGCCAGCAGAGGGGGACGACCCCCGGATACGCAGTATTTT. Protein sequence: CASRGGRPPDTQYF. The full variable domain, rest sourced from reference TRBV2 and TRBJ2-3, is EPEVTQTPSHQVTQMGQEVILRCVPISNHLYFYWYRQILGQKVEFLVSFYNNEISEKSEIFDDQFSVERPDGSNFTLKIRSTKLEDSAMYFCASRGGRPPDTQYFGPGTRLTVL.

The DNA of the CDR3 is TGTGCCAGCAGTCGTCCGGGACAGGCGAACACCGGGGAGCTGTTTTTT. Translating gives CASSRPGQANTGELFF. The genes are TRBV28 and TRBJ2-2; 8 positions agree with TRBD1. The CDR3 covers 16 residues. Germline V lookup: CDR1 MDHEN, CDR2 SYDVKM. Losses at the gene ends were 5 bases for V and 0 bases for J; bases not matched to a gene: 5.

The chain joins TRBV7-9 to TRBJ2-2, with 10 bases matching TRBD2. Germline trimming cut 7 bases from V and 2 bases from J; bases unmatched to any gene: 4. CDR3 length equals 15 residues. The germline V gene has CDR1 SEHNR and CDR2 FQNEAQ (reference sequence). The CDR3 protein is CASIGTSANTGELFF. In DNA form, the CDR3 reads TGTGCCAGCATAGGGACTAGCGCTAACACCGGGGAGCTGTTTTTT.

This CDR3 reads CASSLRGYEQYF. The DNA of the CDR3 is TGTGCCAGCAGCTTACGCGGCTACGAGCAGTACTTC. The chain recombines TRBV7-9 with TRBJ2-7; D call uncertain. Trimming removed 2 bases at V and 3 bases at J, with 5 bases between. The CDR3 spans 12 residues. Germline V gene data show CDR1 as SEHNR and CDR2 as FQNEAQ (reference sequence).

This clone has only a few counts. Within the sample, other DNA sequences also encode this same CDR3. The V call is TRBV5-6, the J call TRBJ2-7; 12 nucleotides match TRBD1. With V trimmed by 0 bases and J by 4 bases, 2 bases remained unmatched. Germline V gene sequence: CDR1 SGHDT, CDR2 YYEEEE. The CDR3 contains 15 residues. CDR3 sequence (DNA): TGTGCCAGCAGCTTGGGGGGACAGGGGGCGTACGAGCAGTACTTC. This translates into CASSLGGQGAYEQYF.

This rearrangement joins TRBV18 to TRBJ1-4; 9 nucleotides align to TRBD1. V lost 6 bases to trimming and J lost 5 bases; unmatched junction nucleotides: 4. This CDR3 contains 14 residues. Germline V gene lookup returns CDR1 KGHSH and CDR2 LQKENI. The DNA for the CDR3 is TGTGCCAGCTCTCTGGGACAGGGAAATGAAAAACTGTTTTTT. Translated: CASSLGQGNEKLFF.

The CDR3 spells CASSPRDYSYEQYF. The CDR3 region has the DNA TGTGCCAGCAGCCCTCGGGACTACTCCTACGAGCAGTACTTC. The gene calls are TRBV7-6 and TRBJ2-7, with 7 bases lining up with TRBD2. Germline CDR1 is SGHVS and CDR2 is FNYEAQ. The CDR3 is 14 amino acids. The J segment lost 0 bases and the V segment lost 5 bases, leaving 4 bases of the junction unmatched.

For the CDR3, the DNA is TGTGCCAGCAGCGGAGGAGAAGGGACCCAGTACTTC. Translating gives CASSGGEGTQYF. This rearrangement joins TRBV5-6 to TRBJ2-5; D might be TRBD2 (5 bases). The CDR3 consists of 12 residues. V shed 4 bases and J shed 7 bases, with 11 bases lying between them. Germline V gene sequence: CDR1 SGHDT, CDR2 YYEEEE.

The chain is built from TRBV5-4 and TRBJ2-7; tentative D call: TRBD2 (6 bases). Trimming removed 4 bases at V and 2 bases at J, with 16 bases between. Germline-derived CDR1 and CDR2 are SGHNT and YYREEE (reference sequence). This CDR3 contains 15 residues. The CDR3 loop reads CASSQASGLTYEQYF. The CDR3 DNA sequence: TGTGCCAGCAGCCAAGCTTCGGGACTTACCTACGAGCAGTACTTC.

This rearrangement joins TRBV29-1 to TRBJ2-4, with TRBD2 as a possible D gene (7 bases). V lost 7 bases and J lost 0, with 16 bases in between. Germline V lookup: CDR1 SQVTM, CDR2 ANQGSEA. This CDR3 is 15 amino acids long. The CDR3 region is CSAEGGEGAKNIQYF. The DNA of the CDR3 is TGCAGCGCTGAGGGGGGGGAAGGAGCCAAAAACATTCAGTACTTC.

The rearrangement uses TRBV4-3 and TRBJ2-1, with 9 bases that match TRBD2. This CDR3 spans 15 amino acids. The germline gives CDR1 LGHNA, CDR2 YSLEER. V trimming: 4 bases; J trimming: 5 bases; junction bases outside the gene matches: 6. CDR3 region: CASSPRAGGHNEQFF. The CDR3, as DNA: TGCGCCAGCAGCCCCAGAGCGGGGGGCCACAATGAGCAGTTCTTC.

This clone has a handful of counts. The chain recombines TRBV4-3 with TRBJ2-7, with D possibly being TRBD2 (5 bases). Trimming pared 4 bases from V and 3 bases from J, leaving 13 bases between. The CDR3 length is 14 residues. Germline V lookup: CDR1 LGHNA, CDR2 YSLEER. CDR3 in amino acids: CASSLQRGYYEQYF. The CDR3 DNA is TGCGCCAGCAGCCTCCAACGGGGTTACTACGAGCAGTACTTC.

This clone was found once. V and J are TRBV5-6 and TRBJ1-1; 8 bases match TRBD1. The CDR3 covers 15 residues. J gave up 0 bases and V 3 bases, and 4 bases lay outside the gene matches. Germline V lookup: CDR1 SGHDT, CDR2 YYEEEE. CDR3 sequence (DNA): TGTGCCAGCAGCTATCCGGGACAGGTGAACACTGAAGCTTTCTTT. This translates into CASSYPGQVNTEAFF.